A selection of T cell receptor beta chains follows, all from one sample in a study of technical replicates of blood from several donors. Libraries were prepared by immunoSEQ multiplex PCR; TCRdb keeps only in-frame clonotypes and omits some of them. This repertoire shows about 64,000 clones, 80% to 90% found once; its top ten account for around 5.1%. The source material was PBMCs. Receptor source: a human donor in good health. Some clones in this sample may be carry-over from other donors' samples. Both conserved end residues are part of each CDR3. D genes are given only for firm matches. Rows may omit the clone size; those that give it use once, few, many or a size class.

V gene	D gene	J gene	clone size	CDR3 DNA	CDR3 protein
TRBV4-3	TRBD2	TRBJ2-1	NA	TGCGCCAGCAGCCAAGGGGTAGCGGGAGGCCTCTACAATGAGCAGTTCTTC	CASSQGVAGGLYNEQFF
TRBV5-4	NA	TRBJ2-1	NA	TGTGCCAGCACTTACTCAGGACTCGTCTTGGGCAATGAGCAGTTCTTC	CASTYSGLVLGNEQFF
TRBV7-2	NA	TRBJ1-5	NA	TGTGCCAGCAGCTTAGTTGGGAGCGGGGTAGTTCAGCCCCAGCATTTT	CASSLVGSGVVQPQHF
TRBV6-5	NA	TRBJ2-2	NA	TGTGCCAGCAGTCAAAACATCAGGGTAATCGGGGAGCTGTTTTTT	CASSQNIRVIGELFF
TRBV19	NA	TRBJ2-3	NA	TGTGCCAGTAGTATTGAGAGGGCAGATACGCAGTATTTT	CASSIERADTQYF
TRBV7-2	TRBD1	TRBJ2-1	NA	TGTGCCAGCAGTCTCTACGCCGGGACAGGGAGTTTGAATGAGCAGTTCTTC	CASSLYAGTGSLNEQFF
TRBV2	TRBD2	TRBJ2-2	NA	TGTGCCAGCAGTGAATCAAGCGGGGACACCGGGGAGCTGTTTTTT	CASSESSGDTGELFF
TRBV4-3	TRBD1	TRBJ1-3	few	TGCGCCAGCAGCCAAAGGACAGGGGGACACACCATATATTTT	CASSQRTGGHTIYF
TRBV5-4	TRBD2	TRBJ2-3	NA	TGTGCCAGCAGCTTGTCCGTCCTAGCGGGGGCAGATACGCAGTATTTT	CASSLSVLAGADTQYF
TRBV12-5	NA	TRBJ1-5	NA	TGTGCTAGTGATAGGGGGAGGGGGAGCAATCAGCCCCAGCATTTT	CASDRGRGSNQPQHF
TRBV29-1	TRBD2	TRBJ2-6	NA	TGCAGCACTTTAGCGGGAGCTGGGGCCAACGTCCTGACTTTC	CSTLAGAGANVLTF
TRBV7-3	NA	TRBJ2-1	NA	TGTGCCAGCAGCTTACAGGGCCAGAGCTCCTACAATGAGCAGTTCTTC	CASSLQGQSSYNEQFF
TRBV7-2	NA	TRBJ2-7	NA	TGTGCCAGCAGCTTATTCGGGGGAGACTACGAGCAGTACTTC	CASSLFGGDYEQYF
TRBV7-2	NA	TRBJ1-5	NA	TGTGCCAGCAGCTTAGCGCGGAGGGATCCCCAGCATTTT	CASSLARRDPQHF
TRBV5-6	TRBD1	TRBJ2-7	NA	TGTGCCAGCAGCTTCGGACAGGGAGTTAACGAGCAGTACTTC	CASSFGQGVNEQYF
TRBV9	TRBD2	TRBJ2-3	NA	TGTGCCAGCAGCGTAGGGACTAGCGGGAGAGGATATTTT	CASSVGTSGRGYF
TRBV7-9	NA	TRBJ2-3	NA	TGTGCCAGCGGTGAGAGGCCGTCTAGCACAGATACGCAGTATTTT	CASGERPSSTDTQYF
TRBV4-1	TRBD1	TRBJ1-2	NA	TGCGCCAGCAGCCAAGATGTCAACAGGGGGGAAGGCTACACCTTC	CASSQDVNRGEGYTF
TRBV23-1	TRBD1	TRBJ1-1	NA	TGCGCCAGCATTCACTGGACAGGGGGTTTTTTGGGTGAAGCTTTCTTT	CASIHWTGGFLGEAFF
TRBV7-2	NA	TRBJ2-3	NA	TGTGCCAGCAGCTATAACACAGATACGCAGTATTTT	CASSYNTDTQYF
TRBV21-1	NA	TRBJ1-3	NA	TGTGCCAGCAGCTCGTACGGCTCTGGAAACACCATATATTTT	CASSSYGSGNTIYF
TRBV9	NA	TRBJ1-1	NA	TGTGCCAGCAGCCCGAGGACAGCCCTGAACACTGAAGCTTTCTTT	CASSPRTALNTEAFF
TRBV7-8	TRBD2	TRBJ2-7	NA	TGTGCCAGCAGCTTACTAGCGGGGGATATTACCTACGAGCAGTACTTC	CASSLLAGDITYEQYF
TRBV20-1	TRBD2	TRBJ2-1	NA	TGCAGTGCTAGAGATTCCGAGCGGGGGATCTTC	CSARDSERGIF
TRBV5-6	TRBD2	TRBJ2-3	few	TGTGCCAGCAGCTTCAGTAGCGGGGGTACAGATACGCAGTATTTT	CASSFSSGGTDTQYF
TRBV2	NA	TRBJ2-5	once	TGTGCCAGCAGTCTCTTAGCGAGGAAAGAGACCCAGTACTTC	CASSLLARKETQYF
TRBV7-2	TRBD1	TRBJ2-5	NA	TGTGCCAGCAGCTCCACAGGGGGGAGAGAGACCCAGTACTTC	CASSSTGGRETQYF
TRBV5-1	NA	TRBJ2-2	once	TGCGCCAGCAGCTTGCCCGGGACCGGGGAGCTGTTTTTT	CASSLPGTGELFF
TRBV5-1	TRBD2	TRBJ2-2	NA	TGCGCCAGCCTGTCCGGGACTAGCTTCACCGGGGAGCTGTTTTTT	CASLSGTSFTGELFF